This record covers a single T cell receptor (beta chain). Antigen: not known. The sample is drawn from a study of OX40 agonist ivuxolimab in advanced cancers. Study-level information: Three patients responded partially, comprising one with hepatocellular carcinoma and two with cutaneous melanoma.

Study-wide results and limits: Both CD4+ and CD8+ T cell populations in blood had undergone clonal expansion by week 6 at 0.1 to 3.0 mg/kg. Researchers did not establish what antigens the expanded peripheral T cells target.

Sequencing used immunoSEQ multiplex PCR; TCRdb keeps in-frame clones, though not all of them. The top ten clones hold roughly a fifth of a sample with some 33,000 clones, roughly four fifths of them seen once. The receptor was derived from an adult with an advanced solid tumor such as melanoma, head and neck, liver or kidney cancer. Sequenced material: CD4+ or CD8+ T cells sorted from blood, taken in a trial of the OX40 agonist ivuxolimab.

CDR3: CASSLWVATNEKLFF. CDR3 sequence (DNA): TGTGCCAGCAGCTTATGGGTTGCAACTAATGAAAAACTGTTTTTT. The gene calls are TRBV7-2 and TRBJ1-4; D is undetermined. From germline, CDR1 is SGHTA and CDR2 FQGNSA. V dropped 2 bases and J dropped 0 bases, with 7 bases sitting between them. The CDR3 has 15 amino acids.